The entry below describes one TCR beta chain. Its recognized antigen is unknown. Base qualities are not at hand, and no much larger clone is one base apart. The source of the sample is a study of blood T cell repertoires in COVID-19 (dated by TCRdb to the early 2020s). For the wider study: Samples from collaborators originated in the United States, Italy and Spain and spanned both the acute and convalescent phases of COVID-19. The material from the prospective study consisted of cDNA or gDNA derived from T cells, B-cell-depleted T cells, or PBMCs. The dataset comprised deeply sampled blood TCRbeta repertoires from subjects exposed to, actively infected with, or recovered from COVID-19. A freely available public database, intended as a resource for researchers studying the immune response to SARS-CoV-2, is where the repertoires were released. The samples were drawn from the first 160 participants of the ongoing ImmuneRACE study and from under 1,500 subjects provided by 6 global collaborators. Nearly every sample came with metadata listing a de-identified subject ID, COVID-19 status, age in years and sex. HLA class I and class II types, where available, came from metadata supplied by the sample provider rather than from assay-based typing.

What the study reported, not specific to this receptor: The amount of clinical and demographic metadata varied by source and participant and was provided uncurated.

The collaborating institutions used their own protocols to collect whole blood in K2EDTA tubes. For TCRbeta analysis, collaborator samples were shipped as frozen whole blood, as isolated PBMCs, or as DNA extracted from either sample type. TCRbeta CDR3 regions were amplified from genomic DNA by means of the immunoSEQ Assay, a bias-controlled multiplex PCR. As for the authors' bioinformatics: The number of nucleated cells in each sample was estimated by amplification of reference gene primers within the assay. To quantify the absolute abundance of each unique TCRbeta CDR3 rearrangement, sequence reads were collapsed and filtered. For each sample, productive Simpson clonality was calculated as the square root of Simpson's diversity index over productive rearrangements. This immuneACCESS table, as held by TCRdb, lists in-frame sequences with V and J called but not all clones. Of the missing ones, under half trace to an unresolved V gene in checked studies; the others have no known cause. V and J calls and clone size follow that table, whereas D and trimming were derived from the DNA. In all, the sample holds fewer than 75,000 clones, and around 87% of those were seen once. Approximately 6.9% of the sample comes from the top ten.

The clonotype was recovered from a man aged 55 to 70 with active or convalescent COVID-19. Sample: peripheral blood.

The DNA sequence reads TGTGCCAGCAGCCGAACCGGGACTAGCGGCCACAATGAGCAGTTCTTC. Translated, it gives CASSRTGTSGHNEQFF. The sequence links TRBV5-6 to TRBJ2-1; 11 central bases correspond to TRBD2. After removal of 4 bases from V and 5 bases from J, the junction retains 8 bases not matched to a gene. From the cysteine up to the phenylalanine, the CDR3 has a length of 16 residues. Solely the CDR3 DNA is kept, with 48 bases framed from the first base. CDR1 and CDR2, per the germline V gene, are SGHDT and YYEEEE.